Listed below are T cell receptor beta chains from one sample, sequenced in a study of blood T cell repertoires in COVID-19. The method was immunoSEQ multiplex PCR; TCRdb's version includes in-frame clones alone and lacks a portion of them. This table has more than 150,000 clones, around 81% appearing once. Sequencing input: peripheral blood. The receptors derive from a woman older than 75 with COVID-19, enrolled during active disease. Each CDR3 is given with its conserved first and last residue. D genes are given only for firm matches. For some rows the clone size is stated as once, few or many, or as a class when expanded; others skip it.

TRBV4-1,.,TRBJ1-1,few,TGCGCCAGCAGCCCCGAAAATACGGGTGAAGCTTTCTTT,CASSPENTGEAFF
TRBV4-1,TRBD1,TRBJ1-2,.,TGCGCCAGCAGCCAAGATGAGGAGGGACAGGGGAATTGGTACGGCTACACCTTC,CASSQDEEGQGNWYGYTF
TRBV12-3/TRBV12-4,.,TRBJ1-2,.,TGTGCCAGCAGCAAACAGGCTAACTATGGCTACACCTTC,CASSKQANYGYTF
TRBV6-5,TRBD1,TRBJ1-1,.,TGTGCCAGCAGCCAAACAGGGGGTAGCACTGAAGCTTTCTTT,CASSQTGGSTEAFF
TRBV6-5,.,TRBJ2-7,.,TGTGCCAGCAGCCCAGGGTTAATGGGCTACGAGCAGTACTTC,CASSPGLMGYEQYF
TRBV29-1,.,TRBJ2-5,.,TGCAGCGCCGTGGAACAGGGGGGGGTAGAGACCCAGTACTTC,CSAVEQGGVETQYF
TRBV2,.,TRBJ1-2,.,TGTGCCAGCAGTGAAACCAGAGGCCACACTGGCAGCCATTATGGCTACACCTTC,CASSETRGHTGSHYGYTF
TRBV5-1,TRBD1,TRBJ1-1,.,TGCGCCAGCAGCGTACAGGGGGCTGGAACTGAAGCTTTCTTT,CASSVQGAGTEAFF
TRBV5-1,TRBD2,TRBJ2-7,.,TGCGCCAGCAGCTTGGTCGCGACTAGCGGCTACGAGCAGTACTTC,CASSLVATSGYEQYF
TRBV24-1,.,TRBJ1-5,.,TGTGCCACCAGTGATTCCGCGACAGCGCTGGATCAGCCCCAGCATTTT,CATSDSATALDQPQHF
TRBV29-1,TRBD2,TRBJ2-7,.,TGCAGCGTCCGCGGACTAGCGGGAGGGCCGGGCTCCTACGAGCAGTACTTC,CSVRGLAGGPGSYEQYF
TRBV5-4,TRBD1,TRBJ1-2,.,TGTGCCAGCAGCCAGACAGGGGTCTATGGCTACACCTTC,CASSQTGVYGYTF
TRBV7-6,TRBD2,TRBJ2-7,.,TGTGCCAGCAGCGCGGCTAGCGGGAGACTCCCCTACGAGCAGTACTTC,CASSAASGRLPYEQYF
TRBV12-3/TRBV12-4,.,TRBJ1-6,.,TGTGCCAGCAGACAGGGCATTTCACCCCTCCACTTT,CASRQGISPLHF
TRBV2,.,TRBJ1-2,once,TGTGCCAGCAGTGACAGGGGCGGGAACTATGGCTACACCTTC,CASSDRGGNYGYTF
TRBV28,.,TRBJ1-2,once,TGTGCCAGCAGTTTAACAGTCAACTATGGCTACACCTTC,CASSLTVNYGYTF
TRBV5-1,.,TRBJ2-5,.,TGCGCCAGCAGCCTCTCGCCGTTCGGAGGTATGGGGGAGACCCAGTACTTC,CASSLSPFGGMGETQYF
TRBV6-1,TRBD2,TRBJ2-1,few,TGTGCCAGCAGTGCGGGACTAGCGGGAAATATTTACAATGAGCAGTTCTTC,CASSAGLAGNIYNEQFF
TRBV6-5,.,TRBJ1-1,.,TGTGCCAGCAGTACACCCGGCGGGGTAGGAACTGAAGCTTTCTTT,CASSTPGGVGTEAFF
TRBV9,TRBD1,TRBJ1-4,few,TGTGCCAGCAGCGCCAACGCCGGGACAGGGAATGAAAAACTGTTTTTT,CASSANAGTGNEKLFF
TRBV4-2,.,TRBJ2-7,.,TGTGCCAGCAGCCAATGGTCAGGGGGGTACGAGCAGTACTTC,CASSQWSGGYEQYF
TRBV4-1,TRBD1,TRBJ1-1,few,TGCGCCAGCAGCCAACCAAGGACAGGGGCTGAAGCTTTCTTT,CASSQPRTGAEAFF
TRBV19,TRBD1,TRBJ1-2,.,TGTGCCAGTAGTGCCACAGGGGGCTTTGGTGGCTACACCTTC,CASSATGGFGGYTF
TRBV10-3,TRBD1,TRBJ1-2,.,TGTGCCATCAGTGAGCAGACAGGGGATGGCTACACCTTC,CAISEQTGDGYTF
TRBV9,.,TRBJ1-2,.,TGTGCCAGCAGCGTAGTGGGAGCCAGTGGCTACACCTTC,CASSVVGASGYTF
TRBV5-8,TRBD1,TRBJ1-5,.,TGTGCCAGCAGCCAGGGACAGGGGGGGAGCAATCAGCCCCAGCATTTT,CASSQGQGGSNQPQHF
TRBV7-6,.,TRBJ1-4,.,TGTGCCAGCAGCTCCCCTGTGTGGCAGGGCGAGGAAAAACTGTTTTTT,CASSSPVWQGEEKLFF
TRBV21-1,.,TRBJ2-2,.,TGTGCCAGCAGCCCTCTGGCGGGAGGCACCGGGGAGCTGTTTTTT,CASSPLAGGTGELFF
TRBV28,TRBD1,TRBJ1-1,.,TGTGCCAGCAGTCCCTGGGGGACAGGGGGCACTGAAGCTTTCTTT,CASSPWGTGGTEAFF
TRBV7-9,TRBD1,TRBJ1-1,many,TGTGCCAGCAGCCGGACAGGGACTGAAGCTTTCTTT,CASSRTGTEAFF
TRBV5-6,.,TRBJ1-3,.,TGTGCCAGCAGCAGTACAGGGACTGGAAACACCATATATTTT,CASSSTGTGNTIYF